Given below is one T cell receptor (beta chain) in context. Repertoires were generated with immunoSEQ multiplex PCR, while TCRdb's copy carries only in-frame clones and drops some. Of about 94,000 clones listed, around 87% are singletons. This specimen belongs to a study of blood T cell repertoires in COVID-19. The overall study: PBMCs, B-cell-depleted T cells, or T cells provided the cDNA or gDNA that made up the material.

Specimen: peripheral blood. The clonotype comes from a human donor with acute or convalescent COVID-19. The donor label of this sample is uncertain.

This CDR3 reads CASTALGTTYEQYF. In DNA form, the CDR3 reads TGTGCCAGCACTGCGCTCGGGACTACCTACGAGCAGTACTTC. This chain uses TRBV2 with TRBJ2-7; 7 positions match TRBD2. Looked up from germline, CDR1 is SNHLY and CDR2 is FYNNEI. This CDR3 has 14 residues. With V trimmed by 7 bases and J by 2 bases, 8 bases remained unmatched.